This paragraph reports one T cell receptor (beta chain). Sample time point: patch test 1, 2 weeks after DPC sensitization. Treatment reported: therapeutic diphenylcyclopropenone sensitization with weekly scalp DPC. Unfractionated whole blood was the source from which total RNA was extracted. Germline V gene data show CDR1 as SQVTM and CDR2 as ANQGSEA. This CDR3 is 10 amino acids long. The V and J ends lost 7 bases and 8 bases respectively, with 11 bases between them. These data are taken from a study of human T cells and chemical hapten exposure. TCRdb used MiXCR to reprocess the RACE reads, holding one entry per CDR3 protein. The sample yields some 41,000 distinct CDR3 sequences, 4% seen once.

The specimen was whole blood, collected in connection with sensitization to the hapten diphenylcyclopropenone (DPC). The chain is built from TRBV29-1 and TRBJ1-1, with a tentative D call TRBD1 (6 bases). The TCR comes from a man aged 50 or older with alopecia areata. Some clones in this sample may be carry-over from other donors' samples. The CDR3 DNA reads as TGCAGCGCCGCCGGACAGGAAGCTTTCTTT. Its translation: CSAAGQEAFF.